Each of the 14 T cell receptor beta chains below was sequenced from the same sample in a study of T cell changes during pregnancy in multiple sclerosis. Generated by immunoSEQ multiplex PCR, the TCRdb table keeps only in-frame clones and is missing some. The sample carries 35,000 or so clones, 93% recorded once. This material consisted of CD4+ T cells from peripheral blood mononuclear cells, taken in the first trimester of pregnancy. These receptors came from a female donor with multiple sclerosis, enrolled in a pregnancy study.

This rearrangement joins TRBV7-2 to TRBJ2-5; TRBD1 aligns across 10 bases. The CDR3 has 14 residues. Per the germline V gene, CDR1 is SGHTA and CDR2 is FQGNSA. The J segment lost 5 bases and the V segment lost 3 bases, leaving 3 bases of the junction unmatched. The CDR3 nucleotides read TGTGCCAGCAGCTTTGACAGGGGGCGGGAGACCCAGTACTTC. It encodes CASSFDRGRETQYF.

The V and J genes are TRBV15 and TRBJ2-1; TRBD1 matches at 9 bases. Germline loops: CDR1 LNHNV, CDR2 YYDKDF (reference sequence). The length of the CDR3 is 15 residues. The V segment lost 1 base and the J segment 4 bases; nucleotides outside the gene matches: 2. The CDR3 nucleotides read TGTGCCACCAGCAGAGGACAGGGGGTATACAATGAGCAGTTCTTC. Its translation is CATSRGQGVYNEQFF.

The J gene is TRBJ1-3, the V gene TRBV15; tentative D call: TRBD1 (5 bases). This CDR3 comprises 18 residues. V dropped 1 base and J dropped 4 bases, with 20 bases sitting between them. Germline assignment: CDR1 LNHNV and CDR2 YYDKDF (reference sequence). This chain's CDR3 is CATSRGGLGTAFGNTIYF. The DNA for the CDR3 is TGTGCCACCAGCAGAGGGGGCCTAGGCACAGCTTTCGGAAACACCATATATTTT.

The rearrangement joins TRBV6-1 to TRBJ2-4, with D possibly matching TRBD2 (6 bases). Germline V lookup: CDR1 MNHNS, CDR2 SASEGT. V lost 2 bases and J lost 7, with 12 bases in between. The CDR3 loop spans 14 amino acids. The DNA of the CDR3 is TGTGCCAGCAGTGAAAGTAGGCGGGGTAACATTCAGTACTTC. As protein: CASSESRRGNIQYF.

The genes are TRBV28 and TRBJ1-5, with D uncertain. Germline V gene sequence: CDR1 MDHEN, CDR2 SYDVKM. Trimming removed 6 bases from V and 6 bases from J, with 18 bases in between. CDR3 length: 15 residues. The CDR3 DNA follows: TGTGCCAGCAGCCCCCCGGTTCCGGGGAGTCAGCCCCAGCATTTT. Protein product: CASSPPVPGSQPQHF.

This rearrangement joins TRBV7-2 to TRBJ1-2; D is unclear. The V gene's germline CDR1 is SGHTA and CDR2 FQGNSA. Trimming pared 2 bases from V and 6 bases from J, leaving 13 bases between. The length of the CDR3 is 14 residues. The DNA of the CDR3 is TGTGCCAGCAGCTTAAGTCCGGGTAGGAATGGCTACACCTTC. Encoded protein: CASSLSPGRNGYTF. The variable domain in full, with the rest retrieved from reference TRBV7-2 and TRBJ1-2, is GAGVSQSPSNKVTEKGKDVELRCDPISGHTALYWYRQSLGQGLEFLIYFQGNSAPDKSGLPSDRFSAERTGGSVSTLTIQRTQQEDSAVYLCASSLSPGRNGYTFGSGTRLTVV.

This chain joins TRBV5-1 and TRBJ2-7, with 7 nucleotides matching TRBD2. With V trimmed by 0 bases and J by 6 bases, 0 bases remained unmatched. The CDR3 spans 12 residues. Germline CDR1 and CDR2: SGHRS and YFSETQ. For the CDR3, the DNA is TGCGCCAGCAGCTTGGGGGGGGGCGAGCAGTACTTC. Residues: CASSLGGGEQYF. Variable domain in full (rest from reference TRBV5-1 and TRBJ2-7): KAGVTQTPRYLIKTRGQQVTLSCSPISGHRSVSWYQQTPGQGLQFLFEYFSETQRNKGNFPGRFSGRQFSNSRSEMNVSTLELGDSALYLCASSLGGGEQYFGPGTRLTVT.

The chain links TRBV19 to TRBJ1-1; no definite D call. Deletions cut 1 base from V and 11 bases from J, with 20 bases between. In germline, CDR1 is LNHDA, CDR2 SQIVND (reference sequence). The CDR3 is 15 residues long. CDR3 DNA sequence: TGTGCCAGTAGTATAGTTCGCGCAACCCTCCGAGAGGCTTTCTTT. It yields the protein CASSIVRATLREAFF. The full variable domain, completed using reference TRBV19 and TRBJ1-1, is DGGITQSPKYLFRKEGQNVTLSCEQNLNHDAMYWYRQDPGQGLRLIYYSQIVNDFQKGDIAEGYSVSREKKESFPLTVTSAQKNPTAFYLCASSIVRATLREAFFGQGTRLTVV.

This rearrangement joins TRBV1 to TRBJ1-1. TRBV1 is classified as a pseudogene. This CDR3 has 16 amino acids. For the CDR3, the DNA is TGCACCACCCTTCCGGGACTCTCCAATCCGAACACTGAAGCTTTCTTT. The encoded protein is CTTLPGLSNPNTEAFF.

The CDR3 spells CASSPFIRTNSVNTEAFF. In DNA, the CDR3 is TGTGCCAGCAGCCCCTTTATCAGGACAAACTCGGTGAACACTGAAGCTTTCTTT. The chain joins TRBV16 to TRBJ1-1, with a weak D call TRBD1 (5 bases). The CDR3 is 18 amino acids. CDR1 and CDR2 (germline): KGHSY, FQNENV. The V end lost 4 bases, the J end lost 0 bases, and 21 bases lay between the germline ends.

The chain links TRBV10-3 to TRBJ1-5, with D possibly matching TRBD1 (5 bases). There are 14 residues in the CDR3. Germline lookup yields CDR1 ENHRY and CDR2 SYGVKD. The germline V and J ends were trimmed by 11 bases and 7 bases, with 21 bases remaining between them. As DNA, the CDR3 is TGTGCCGTCTCGGAGGGGCCGGGCGCCCAGCCCCAGCATTTT. Translation: CAVSEGPGAQPQHF.

V gene TRBV19 combines with J gene TRBJ2-7, with D perhaps TRBD2 (7 bases). Per germline, CDR1 LNHDA and CDR2 SQIVND (reference sequence). Trimming took off 5 bases at V and 0 bases at J, with 17 bases between the two ends. The CDR3 runs to 16 residues. The CDR3 sequence is CASSRQGRDPSYEQYF. The CDR3 bases are TGTGCCAGTAGTCGTCAGGGGAGGGACCCCTCCTACGAGCAGTACTTC.

The chain has TRBV28 and TRBJ1-1; D is perhaps TRBD1 (6 bases). From germline, CDR1 is MDHEN and CDR2 SYDVKM. V lost 4 bases and J lost 11, with 17 bases in between. The CDR3 sequence is 13 residues long. For the CDR3, the DNA is TGTGCCAGCAGTTCCGGGACATTTCCTAAGGCTTTCTTT. Translated: CASSSGTFPKAFF.

This chain links TRBV5-4 with TRBJ1-2; perhaps TRBD1 as D (6 bases). The CDR3 loop spans 15 amino acids. The V and J ends lost 4 bases and 4 bases respectively, with 17 bases between them. Germline V gene sequence: CDR1 SGHNT, CDR2 YYREEE (reference sequence). The CDR3 sequence is CASSPGGAPAYGYTF. Written as DNA, the CDR3 is TGTGCCAGCAGCCCGGGGGGGGCGCCCGCCTATGGCTACACCTTC.